This TCR beta chain was captured by sequencing in a study of PD-L1 blockade in urothelial cancer. For the study at large: Patients had received 0 to 3 prior chemotherapy regimens. It was at 3 weeks (second dose) and 6 weeks after treatment start that blood was analyzed. A median approximately 150,000 T cells were found in blood samples.

Generated by immunoSEQ multiplex PCR, the TCRdb table keeps only in-frame clones and is missing some. The table records tens of thousands of clones, about 83% of them present only once. J gave up 12 bases and V 2 bases, and 3 bases lay outside the gene matches. There are 12 residues in the CDR3. Germline values: CDR1 MNHNY, CDR2 SVGAGI (reference sequence). Time point specified: pretreatment peripheral blood. Urothelial carcinoma in patients was locally advanced or metastatic. The rearrangement links TRBV6-6 to TRBJ2-1; 8 bases agree with TRBD2. The TCR was taken from a woman in her sixties with urothelial cancer. The sample in question was PBMCs, obtained around atezolizumab (anti-PD-L1) treatment. The CDR3 is CASSYTAGGQFF. CDR3 DNA sequence: TGTGCCAGCAGTTACACGGCGGGGGGGCAGTTCTTC.